Described below is a single T cell receptor beta chain sequence and its context. Its matching antigen is unknown. The CDR3 consists of 14 residues. Germline-derived CDR1 and CDR2 are SGHRS and YFSETQ. V was clipped by 1 base and J by 5 bases, with 12 bases between them. The people who gave samples were healthy Caucasians from Russia, aged roughly 6 to 90. This entry comes from a study of blood T cells in healthy people across ages. The study's findings and limits: Estimates drawn from one million T cells were deemed to understate diversity. For the donors, CMV status was unknown and possibly confounded expanded clonotype changes.

A second PCR of about 6 to 12 cycles used a sample-barcoded 5' primer and a J-beta primer mix. Individual samples furnished no less than 2.5 million CDR3-containing paired-end reads apiece. Using its own MiXCR run on the 5' RACE reads, TCRdb lists one record per CDR3 protein. This sample has about 1.5 million distinct CDR3 sequences, with about 45% found just once. The sequenced sample consisted of blood. This clonotype was obtained from a young woman in good health. The V call is TRBV5-1, the J call TRBJ1-2, with D possibly matching TRBD1 (6 bases). In nucleotides, the CDR3 is TGCGCCAGCAGCTTGCAGGGAGGGGGATATGGCTACACCTTC. It yields the protein CASSLQGGGYGYTF.